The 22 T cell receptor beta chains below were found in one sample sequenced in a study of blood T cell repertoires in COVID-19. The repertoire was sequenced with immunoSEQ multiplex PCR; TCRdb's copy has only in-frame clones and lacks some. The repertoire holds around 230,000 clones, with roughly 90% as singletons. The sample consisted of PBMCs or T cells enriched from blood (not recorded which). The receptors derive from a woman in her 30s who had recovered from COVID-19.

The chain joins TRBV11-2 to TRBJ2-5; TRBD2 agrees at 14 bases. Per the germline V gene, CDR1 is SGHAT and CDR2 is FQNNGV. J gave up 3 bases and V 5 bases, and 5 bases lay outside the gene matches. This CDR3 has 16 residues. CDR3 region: CASSLGTSGGKETQYF. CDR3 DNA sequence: TGTGCCAGCAGCCTTGGGACTAGCGGGGGAAAAGAGACCCAGTACTTC. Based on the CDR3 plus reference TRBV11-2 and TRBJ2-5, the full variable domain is EAGVAQSPRYKIIEKRQSVAFWCNPISGHATLYWYQQILGQGPKLLIQFQNNGVVDDSQLPKDRFSAERLKGVDSTLKIQPAKLEDSAVYLCASSLGTSGGKETQYFGPGTRLLVL.

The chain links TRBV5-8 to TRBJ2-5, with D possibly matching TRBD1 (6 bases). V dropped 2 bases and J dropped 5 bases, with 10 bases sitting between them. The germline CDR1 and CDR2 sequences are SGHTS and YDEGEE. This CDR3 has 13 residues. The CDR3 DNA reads TGTGCCAGCAGCTTCTTGGGGGCGGAGACCCAGTACTTC. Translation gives CASSFLGAETQYF.

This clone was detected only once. CDR3 in DNA: TGCGCCAGCAGCCAAGATTTCAGGGGCGACGGAAACACCATATATTTT. Translation: CASSQDFRGDGNTIYF. This rearrangement joins TRBV4-3 to TRBJ1-3; weak D call: TRBD1 (6 bases). Per germline, CDR1 LGHNA and CDR2 YSLEER. V lost 0 bases and J lost 4, with 13 bases in between. The CDR3 is made up of 16 amino acids.

The CDR3 protein is CASSLGLAGSSSYNEQFF. The DNA of the CDR3 is TGTGCCAGCAGCCTGGGACTAGCGGGGTCGAGCTCCTACAATGAGCAGTTCTTC. The rearrangement uses TRBV7-8 and TRBJ2-1; 13 bases fit TRBD2. This CDR3 spans 18 amino acids. Germline lookup yields CDR1 SGHVS and CDR2 FQNEAQ. The junction had 7 bases not matched to a gene; V was cut back by 5 bases and J by 0 bases.

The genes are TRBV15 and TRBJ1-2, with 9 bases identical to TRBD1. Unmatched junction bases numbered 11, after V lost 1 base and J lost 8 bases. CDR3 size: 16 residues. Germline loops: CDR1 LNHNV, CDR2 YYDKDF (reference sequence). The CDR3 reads CATSRGGQGVLRGYTF. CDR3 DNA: TGTGCCACCAGCAGAGGGGGACAGGGAGTTCTTCGAGGCTACACCTTC.

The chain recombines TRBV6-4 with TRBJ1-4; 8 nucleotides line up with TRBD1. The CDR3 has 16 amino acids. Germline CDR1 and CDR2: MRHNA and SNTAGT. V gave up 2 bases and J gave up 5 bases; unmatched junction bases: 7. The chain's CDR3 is CASSDVYRGENEKLFF. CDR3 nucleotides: TGTGCCAGCAGTGACGTTTACAGGGGGGAGAATGAAAAACTGTTTTTT.

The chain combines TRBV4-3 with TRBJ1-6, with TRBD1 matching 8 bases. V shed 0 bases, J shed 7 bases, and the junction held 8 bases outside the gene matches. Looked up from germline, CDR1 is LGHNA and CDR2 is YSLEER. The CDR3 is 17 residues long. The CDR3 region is CASSQDQGAPVNSPLHF. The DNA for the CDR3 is TGCGCCAGCAGCCAAGATCAGGGGGCCCCCGTGAATTCACCCCTCCACTTT.

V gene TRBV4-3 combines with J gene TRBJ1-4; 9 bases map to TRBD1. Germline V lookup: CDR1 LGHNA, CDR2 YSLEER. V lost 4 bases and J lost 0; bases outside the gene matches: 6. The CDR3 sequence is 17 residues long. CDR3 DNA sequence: TGCGCCAGCAGCCTGGGACAGGGAGTAGCAACTAATGAAAAACTGTTTTTT. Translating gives CASSLGQGVATNEKLFF.

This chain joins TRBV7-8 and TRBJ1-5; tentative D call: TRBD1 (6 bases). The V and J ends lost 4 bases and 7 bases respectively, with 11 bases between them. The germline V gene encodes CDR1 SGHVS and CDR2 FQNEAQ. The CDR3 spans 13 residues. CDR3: CASSSTGLQPQHF. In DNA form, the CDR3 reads TGTGCCAGCAGCTCAACAGGGTTACAGCCCCAGCATTTT.

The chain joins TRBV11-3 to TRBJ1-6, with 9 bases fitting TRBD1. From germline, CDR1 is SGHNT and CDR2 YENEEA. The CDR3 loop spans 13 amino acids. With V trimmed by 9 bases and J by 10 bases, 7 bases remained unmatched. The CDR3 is CARPDRGFSPLHF. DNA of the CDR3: TGTGCCAGACCGGACAGGGGTTTCTCACCCCTCCACTTT. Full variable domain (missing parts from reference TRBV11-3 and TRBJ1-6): EAGVVQSPRYKIIEKKQPVAFWCNPISGHNTLYWYLQNLGQGPELLIRYENEEAVDDSQLPKDRFSAERLKGVDSTLKIQPAELGDSAVYLCARPDRGFSPLHFGNGTRLTVT.

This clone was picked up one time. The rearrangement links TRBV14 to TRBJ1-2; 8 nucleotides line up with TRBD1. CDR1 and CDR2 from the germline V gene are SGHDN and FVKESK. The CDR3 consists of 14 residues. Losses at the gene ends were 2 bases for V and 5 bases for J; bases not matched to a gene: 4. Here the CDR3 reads CASSQRTGPYGYTF. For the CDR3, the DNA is TGTGCCAGCAGCCAAAGGACAGGGCCTTATGGCTACACCTTC.

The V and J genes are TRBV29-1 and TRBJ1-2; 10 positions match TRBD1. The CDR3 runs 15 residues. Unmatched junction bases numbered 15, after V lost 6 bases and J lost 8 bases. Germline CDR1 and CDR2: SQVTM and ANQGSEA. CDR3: CSVLRDRGPSRGYTF. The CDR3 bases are TGCAGCGTGCTCCGGGACAGGGGCCCCTCAAGGGGCTACACCTTC.

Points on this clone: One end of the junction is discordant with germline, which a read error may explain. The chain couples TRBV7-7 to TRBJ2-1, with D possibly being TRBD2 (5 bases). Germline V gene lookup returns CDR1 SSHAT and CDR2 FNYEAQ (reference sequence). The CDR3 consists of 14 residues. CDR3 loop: CASSRELESNEQFF. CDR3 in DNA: TGTGCTAGCAGCCGCGAACTAGAGAGCAATGAGCAGTTCTTC.

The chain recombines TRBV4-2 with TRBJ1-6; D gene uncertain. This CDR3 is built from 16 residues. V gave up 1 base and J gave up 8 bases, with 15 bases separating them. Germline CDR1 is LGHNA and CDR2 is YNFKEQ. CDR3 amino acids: CASSQGPEAEYSPLHF. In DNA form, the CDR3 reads TGTGCCAGCAGCCAAGGGCCGGAGGCTGAATATTCACCCCTCCACTTT.

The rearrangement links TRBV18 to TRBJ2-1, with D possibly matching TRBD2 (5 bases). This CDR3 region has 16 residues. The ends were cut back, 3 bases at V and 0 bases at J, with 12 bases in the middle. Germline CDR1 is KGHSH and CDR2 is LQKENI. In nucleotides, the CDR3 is TGTGCCAGCTCACCCAAGGACTGGAGCTCCTACAATGAGCAGTTCTTC. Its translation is CASSPKDWSSYNEQFF.

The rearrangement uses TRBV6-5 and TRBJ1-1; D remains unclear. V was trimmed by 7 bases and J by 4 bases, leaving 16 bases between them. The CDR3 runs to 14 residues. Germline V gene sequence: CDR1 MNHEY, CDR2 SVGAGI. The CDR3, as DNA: TGTGCCAGCATGAGAAGTCAGGCGAGCACTGAAGCTTTCTTT. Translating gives CASMRSQASTEAFF.

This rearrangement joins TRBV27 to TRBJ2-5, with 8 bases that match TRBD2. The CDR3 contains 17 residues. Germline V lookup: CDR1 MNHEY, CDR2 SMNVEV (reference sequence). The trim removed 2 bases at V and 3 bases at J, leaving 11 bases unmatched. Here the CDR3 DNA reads TGTGCCAGCAGTTTAGGCGGGGGACTAGGGCCAAAAGAGACCCAGTACTTC. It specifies CASSLGGGLGPKETQYF.

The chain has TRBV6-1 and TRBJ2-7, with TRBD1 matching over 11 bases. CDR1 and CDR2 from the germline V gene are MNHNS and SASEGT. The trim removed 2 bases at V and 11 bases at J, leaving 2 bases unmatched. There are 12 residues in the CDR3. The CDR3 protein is CASSEWGQGEYF. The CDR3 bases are TGTGCCAGCAGTGAATGGGGACAGGGGGAGTACTTC.

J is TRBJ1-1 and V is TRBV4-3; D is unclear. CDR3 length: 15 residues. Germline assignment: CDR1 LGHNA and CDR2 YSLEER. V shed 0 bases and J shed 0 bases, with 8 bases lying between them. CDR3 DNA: TGCGCCAGCAGCCAAGATCATCGGGTGAACACTGAAGCTTTCTTT. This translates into CASSQDHRVNTEAFF.

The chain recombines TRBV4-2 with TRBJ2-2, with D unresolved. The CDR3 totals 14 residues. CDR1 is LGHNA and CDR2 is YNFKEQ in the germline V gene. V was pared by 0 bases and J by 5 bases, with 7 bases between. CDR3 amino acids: CASSQESLTGELFF. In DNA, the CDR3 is TGTGCCAGCAGCCAAGAGAGTCTAACCGGGGAGCTGTTTTTT.

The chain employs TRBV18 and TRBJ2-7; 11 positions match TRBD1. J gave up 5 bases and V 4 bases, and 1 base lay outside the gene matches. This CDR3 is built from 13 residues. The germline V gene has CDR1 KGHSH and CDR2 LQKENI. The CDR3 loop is CASSRTGGDEQYF. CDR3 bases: TGTGCCAGCTCACGGACAGGGGGCGACGAGCAGTACTTC.

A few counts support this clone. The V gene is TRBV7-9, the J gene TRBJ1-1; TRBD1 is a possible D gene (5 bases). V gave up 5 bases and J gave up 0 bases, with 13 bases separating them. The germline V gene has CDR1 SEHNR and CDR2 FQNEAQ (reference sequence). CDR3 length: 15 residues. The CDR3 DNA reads TGTGCCAGCAGCCGCCGGGGGGGATTGAACACTGAAGCTTTCTTT. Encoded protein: CASSRRGGLNTEAFF.